This entry describes one TCR beta chain. The antigen it binds to is not known. Per-base qualities were not stored, and no clone one base away is much larger. The record originates from a study of blood T cell repertoires in COVID-19 (dated by TCRdb to about 2020). As for the study more broadly: Samples from collaborators originated in the United States, Italy and Spain and spanned both the acute and convalescent phases of COVID-19. The prospective study material was composed of cDNA or gDNA derived from T cells, B-cell-depleted T cells, or PBMCs. Subjects who had been exposed to COVID-19, were actively infected with it, or had recovered from it provided the deeply sampled blood TCRbeta repertoires that made up the dataset. The repertoires were made available in a free public database intended to serve as a resource for research on the immune response to SARS-CoV-2. Samples were obtained from the ongoing ImmuneRACE study (first 160 participants) and from 1,254 subjects provided by 6 global collaborators. Nearly every sample came with metadata listing a de-identified subject ID, COVID-19 status, age in years and sex. Where HLA class I and class II types were available, the types were taken from metadata supplied by the sample provider, not from assay-based typing.

Beyond this particular receptor, the publication reports: The quantity of clinical and demographic metadata differed by source and by participant and was supplied without curation.

One collaborating source in Seattle enrolled patients while the patients were actively infected and followed the patients over time throughout the course of disease. Whole blood was collected in K2EDTA tubes by collaborating institutions according to the institutions' own protocols. For TCRbeta analysis, collaborators shipped samples as frozen whole blood, isolated PBMCs, or DNA extracted from either of those sample types. TCRbeta CDR3 regions were amplified from genomic DNA using the immunoSEQ Assay, a bias-controlled multiplex PCR. For the original study's pipeline: The number of nucleated cells in each sample was estimated from the amplification of reference gene primers within the assay. Sequence reads were collapsed and filtered to measure the absolute abundance of every unique TCRbeta CDR3 rearrangement. For each sample, productive Simpson clonality was calculated as the square root of Simpson's diversity index over productive rearrangements. TCRdb obtained this table from immuneACCESS and retained in-frame rearrangements with V and J assigned. These tables miss some clones; where compared with another copy, unresolved V genes account for less than half of the shortfall, and the remainder is unexplained. The DNA gave D and trimming, while V, J and clone size come from that table. This sample gives a few hundred thousand clones in total; just under 90% of them show up just once. Of the sample, about 1.7% is held by the ten largest clones.

Sequencing was done on a sample of peripheral blood. This sequence was found in a woman in her twenties or thirties with COVID-19, enrolled during active disease.

The nucleotide sequence reads TGTGCCAGCAGCCGGGGACTTTCAACAGATACGCAGTATTTT. Its translation reads: CASSRGLSTDTQYF. Recombination linked TRBV7-2 to TRBJ2-3; the D gene is perhaps TRBD2, from 6 matching bases. The CDR3 covers 14 residues, taking in both the cysteine and the phenylalanine. Only CDR3 DNA remains: 42 bases, in frame from the first base. The germline V gene sets CDR1 to SGHTA and CDR2 to FQGNSA. V is pared back by 5 bases and J by 3 bases, with 12 bases lying between the germline termini.